The present T cell receptor (beta chain) was sequenced within a study of kidney transplant recipient with SARS-CoV-2 infection. This clonotype was detected many times. The CDR3 spans 11 residues. Germline lookup yields CDR1 MGHRA and CDR2 YSYEKL. Trimming removed 3 bases from V and 3 bases from J, with 2 bases in between. Using its own MiXCR run on the reads, TCRdb lists one record per CDR3 protein. The sample has fewer than 250,000 distinct CDR3 sequences, roughly 26% seen once. This material consisted of a blood sample, taken at baseline and between days 110 and 120 from a kidney transplant recipient. The chain uses TRBV4-1 and TRBJ1-2, with D uncertain. This receptor was identified in a male patient aged 25-45 years who had COVID-19 and was a kidney transplant recipient. Part of the T cell pool may stem from the graft donor. The CDR3 DNA reads as TGCGCCAGCAGCCAGGACTATGGCTACACCTTC. Its translation is CASSQDYGYTF.